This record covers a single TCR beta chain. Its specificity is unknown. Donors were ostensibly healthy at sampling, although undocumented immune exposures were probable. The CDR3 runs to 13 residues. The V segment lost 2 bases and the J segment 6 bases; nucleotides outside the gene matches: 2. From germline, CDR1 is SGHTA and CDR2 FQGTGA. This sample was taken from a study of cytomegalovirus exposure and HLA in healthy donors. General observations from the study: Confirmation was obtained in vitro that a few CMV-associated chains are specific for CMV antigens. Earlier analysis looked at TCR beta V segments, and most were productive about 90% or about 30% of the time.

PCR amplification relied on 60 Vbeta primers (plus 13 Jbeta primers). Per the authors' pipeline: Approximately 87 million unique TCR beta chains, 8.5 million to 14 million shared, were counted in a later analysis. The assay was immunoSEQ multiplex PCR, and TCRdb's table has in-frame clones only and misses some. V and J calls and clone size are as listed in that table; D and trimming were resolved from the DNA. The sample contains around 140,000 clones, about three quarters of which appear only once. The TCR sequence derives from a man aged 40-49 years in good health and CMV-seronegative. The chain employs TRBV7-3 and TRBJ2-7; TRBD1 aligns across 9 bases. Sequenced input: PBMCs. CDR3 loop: CASSLGTGTEQYF. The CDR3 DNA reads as TGTGCCAGCAGCTTAGGGACAGGGACCGAGCAGTACTTC.